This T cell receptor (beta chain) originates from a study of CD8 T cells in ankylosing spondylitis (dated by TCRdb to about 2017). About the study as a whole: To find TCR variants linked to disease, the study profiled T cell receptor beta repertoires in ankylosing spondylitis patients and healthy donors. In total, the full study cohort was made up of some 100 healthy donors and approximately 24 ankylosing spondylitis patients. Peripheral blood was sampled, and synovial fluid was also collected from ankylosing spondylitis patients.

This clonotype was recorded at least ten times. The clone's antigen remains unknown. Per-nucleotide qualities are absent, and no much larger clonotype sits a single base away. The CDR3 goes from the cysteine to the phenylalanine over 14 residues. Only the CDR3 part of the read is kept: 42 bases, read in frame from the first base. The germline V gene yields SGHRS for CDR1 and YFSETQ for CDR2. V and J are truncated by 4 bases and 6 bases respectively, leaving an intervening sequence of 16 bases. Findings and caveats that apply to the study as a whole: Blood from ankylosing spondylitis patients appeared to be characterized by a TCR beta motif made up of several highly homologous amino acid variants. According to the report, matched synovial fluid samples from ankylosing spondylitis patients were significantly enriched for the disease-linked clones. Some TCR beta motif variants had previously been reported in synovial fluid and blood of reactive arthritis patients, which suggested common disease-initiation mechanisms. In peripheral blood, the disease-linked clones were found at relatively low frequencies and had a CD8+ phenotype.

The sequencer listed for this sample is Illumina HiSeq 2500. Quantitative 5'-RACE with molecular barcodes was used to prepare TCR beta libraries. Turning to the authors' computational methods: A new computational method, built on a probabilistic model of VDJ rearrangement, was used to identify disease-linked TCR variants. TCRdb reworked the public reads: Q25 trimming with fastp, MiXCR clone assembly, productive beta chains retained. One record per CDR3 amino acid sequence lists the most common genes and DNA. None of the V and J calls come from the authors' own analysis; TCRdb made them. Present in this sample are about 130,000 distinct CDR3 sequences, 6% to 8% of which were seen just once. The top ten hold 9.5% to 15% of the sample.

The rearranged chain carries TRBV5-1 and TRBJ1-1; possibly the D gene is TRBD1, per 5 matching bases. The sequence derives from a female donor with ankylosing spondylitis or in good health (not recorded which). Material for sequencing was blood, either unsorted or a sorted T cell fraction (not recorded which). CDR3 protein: CASSPGGRTAEAFF. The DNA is TGCGCCAGCAGCCCGGGGGGGAGAACTGCTGAAGCTTTCTTT.